This TCR beta chain originates from a study of cytomegalovirus exposure and HLA in healthy donors. TCRdb's table, derived via immunoSEQ multiplex PCR, lists solely in-frame clones and lacks some. This sample has about 120,000 clones, with approximately 90% found just once. Unmatched junction bases numbered 11, after V lost 10 bases and J lost 4 bases. The V gene's germline CDR1 is MDHEN and CDR2 SYDVKM. The CDR3 runs 14 residues. As concerns this clone: Antigen specificity is unknown.

Study observations and caveats: A few of the chains that were CMV-associated were confirmed in vitro to be specific for CMV antigens.

This receptor was taken from a man aged 18 to 30 in good health and CMV-seropositive. The sequencing sample was made of PBMCs. The chain uses TRBV28 and TRBJ2-7, with TRBD1 identical over 9 bases. The DNA for the CDR3 is TGTGCCACCGTACAGGGGGCGGTCTTTTACGAGCAGTACTTC. Its translation is CATVQGAVFYEQYF.